This paragraph reports one T cell receptor (beta chain). The sample is drawn from a study of blood T cell repertoires in COVID-19. Background on the study: Whether acute or convalescent, the COVID-19 samples came from the United States, Italy and Spain. Nucleic acid was either cDNA or gDNA, and it came from T cells, B-cell-depleted T cells, or PBMCs.

Trimming removed 6 bases from V and 12 bases from J; junction bases left unmatched: 4. The CDR3 length is 12 residues. Germline V gene sequence: CDR1 MDHEN, CDR2 SYDVKM. Authors' data handling: How many nucleated cells were present was estimated from reference gene primer amplification. Sequencing used immunoSEQ multiplex PCR; TCRdb keeps in-frame clones, though not all of them. V and J calls and clone size follow that table, whereas D and trimming were derived from the DNA. This sample carries 150,000 to 200,000 clones, around four fifths of them seen once, and the ten largest clones take roughly 19%.

The gene calls are TRBV28 and TRBJ2-1; TRBD2 matches at 11 bases. What was sequenced was peripheral blood. The TCR comes from an elderly woman with acute or convalescent COVID-19. The CDR3 nucleotides read TGTGCCAGCAGGCGTGGGACTAGCGGGCAGTTCTTC. Translating gives CASRRGTSGQFF.